This T cell receptor beta chain appears in the sequencing data of a study of T cell responses to AZD1222 COVID-19 vaccine. Study at large: The study pooled second doses at about 4 or about 12 weeks.

Worth noting for this clone: Its antigen is as yet unknown.

Profiling relied on immunoSEQ multiplex PCR, and the TCRdb table lists in-frame clones only, not all of them. Found here are about 120,000 clones, around 90% of them singletons; the top ten hold just under 6.5%. General observations from the study: Scientists sampled the repertoires only once the peak T cell response had passed. Of spike-specific TCRs, nearly half reportedly target regions left unmutated in variants. Just 5 to 7 people given AZD1222 tested seropositive at baseline.

The J segment lost 2 bases and the V segment lost 3 bases, leaving 8 bases of the junction unmatched. Germline CDR1 reads SGHNT; CDR2 reads YENEEA. This CDR3 region has 17 residues. The clonotype comes from an adult in good health. Sequences were derived from peripheral blood, sampled on day 0 of AZD1222 vaccination. The chain couples TRBV11-3 to TRBJ2-1; 9 nucleotides line up with TRBD1. CDR3 sequence reads: CASSLDIGDRAYNEQFF. The DNA of the CDR3 is TGTGCCAGCAGCTTGGACATCGGGGACAGGGCCTACAATGAGCAGTTCTTC.